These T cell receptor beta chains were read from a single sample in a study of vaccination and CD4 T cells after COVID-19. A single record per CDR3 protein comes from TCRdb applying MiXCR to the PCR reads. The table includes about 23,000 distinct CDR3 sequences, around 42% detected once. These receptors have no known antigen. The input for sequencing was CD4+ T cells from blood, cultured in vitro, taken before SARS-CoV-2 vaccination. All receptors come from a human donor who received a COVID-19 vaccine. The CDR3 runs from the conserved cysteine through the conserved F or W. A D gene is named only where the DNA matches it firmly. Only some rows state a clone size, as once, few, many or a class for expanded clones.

TGCAGTGCTAATATGAAGCGGGGGGGCATGTCGTGGCTCAATGAGCAGTTCTTC CSANMKRGGMSWLNEQFF TRBD2 TRBJ2-1 TRBV20-1 NA
TGTGCCACCAGCAAATACAATGAGCAGTTCTTC CATSKYNEQFF NA TRBJ2-1 TRBV24-1 NA
TGTGCCAGCAGCGTGGGTTTGCGGGGCTACACCTTC CASSVGLRGYTF NA TRBJ1-2 TRBV9 NA
TGTGCCAGCAGCCACCTACTATTCTTAAGGTGGCAGGGAGGTGGCTACACCTTC CASSHLLFLRWQGGGYTF NA TRBJ1-2 TRBV21-1 NA
TGTGCCAGCAGCTCCAGGGGGAACACTGAAGCTTTCTTT CASSSRGNTEAFF NA TRBJ1-1 TRBV7-6 NA
TGCAGTGCTAGACAGACCGGGACAGGCTCCTACAATGAGCAGTTCTTC CSARQTGTGSYNEQFF TRBD1 TRBJ2-1 TRBV20-1 NA
TGTGCCAGCAGTGAAGCCCACCTGACAGGGGAGGCCTACGAGCAGTACTTC CASSEAHLTGEAYEQYF TRBD1 TRBJ2-7 TRBV6-1 NA
TGTGCCAGCTCACCACCGGCCAGGGAGAAAGAGACCCAGTACTTC CASSPPAREKETQYF NA TRBJ2-5 TRBV18 NA
TGTGCCAGCAGCTTAGGCCAGGGAGGTATCGGGCAGTACTTC CASSLGQGGIGQYF NA TRBJ2-7 TRBV7-8 NA
TGTGCCTGGAGCCTCGGGGCGGGGGGACTCTACGAGCAGTACTTC CAWSLGAGGLYEQYF TRBD2 TRBJ2-7 TRBV30 NA
TGTGCCAGCAATCGGGCCCGGGTGGAGGACTATGGCTACACCTTC CASNRARVEDYGYTF NA TRBJ1-2 TRBV7-9 few
TGCAGTGCTAGTCCTATCCGTAGCACAGATACGCAGTATTTT CSASPIRSTDTQYF NA TRBJ2-3 TRBV20-1 NA
TGTGCCAGCAGCTCTGACTATGGCTACACCTTC CASSSDYGYTF NA TRBJ1-2 TRBV5-3 NA
TGTGCCAGCAGCAGGGACAGGGGTGAAGCTTTCTTT CASSRDRGEAFF TRBD1 TRBJ1-1 TRBV5-4 NA
TGTGCCACCAATAAAGCCGCCTCCGGGCTCCTCAGGAATCAGCCCCAGCATTTT CATNKAASGLLRNQPQHF NA TRBJ1-5 TRBV15 NA
TGCGCCAGCAGCTTGGAGCTGCGGGGCTCCACAGATACGCAGTATTTT CASSLELRGSTDTQYF NA TRBJ2-3 TRBV5-1 NA
TGTGCCAGCTCACCGAGACAGGGTATAAACACTGAAGCTTTCTTT CASSPRQGINTEAFF TRBD1 TRBJ1-1 TRBV18 NA
TGTGCCAGCAGCCCCACGGGGCCAGAGACCCAGTACTTC CASSPTGPETQYF NA TRBJ2-5 TRBV11-3 few
TGTGCCAGCAGCGTAACGAACACTGAAGCTTTCTTT CASSVTNTEAFF NA TRBJ1-1 TRBV9 NA
TGCAGTGCTCCGATAGCGGGGCGCCAAGAGACCCAGTACTTC CSAPIAGRQETQYF TRBD2 TRBJ2-5 TRBV20-1 NA
TGTGCCAGCTCGCAGGACGGCAACTATGGCTACACCTTC CASSQDGNYGYTF NA TRBJ1-2 TRBV18 NA
TGTGCCAGCAGTTACGCGTCCGGGACGGCCTATGGCTACACCTTC CASSYASGTAYGYTF NA TRBJ1-2 TRBV6-5 NA
TGTGCCAGCAGTTTAAGACGGCTAGCGGGGGTCCAAGAGACCCAGTACTTC CASSLRRLAGVQETQYF TRBD2 TRBJ2-5 TRBV12-3/TRBV12-4 NA
TGTGCCAGCACAAAGTCGGGGGTGGGCGAAAAACTGTTTTTT CASTKSGVGEKLFF NA TRBJ1-4 TRBV12-3/TRBV12-4 NA
TGTGCCAGCAGACACAGGGAAACGGATGGCTACACCTTC CASRHRETDGYTF NA TRBJ1-2 TRBV6-1 few
TGCAGTGCTAGAGATGAGAGCGGGGGGGCCTCATACTCCTACAATGAGCAGTTCTTC CSARDESGGASYSYNEQFF TRBD2 TRBJ2-1 TRBV20-1 NA
TGCGCCAGCAGTGAGTCAGGGGAGAGTGGAAACACCATATATTTT CASSESGESGNTIYF NA TRBJ1-3 TRBV10-1 NA
TGTGCCATCAGTGAGTCAGAGGACGCCAATTCACCCCTCCACTTT CAISESEDANSPLHF NA TRBJ1-6 TRBV10-3 NA
TGTGCCAGCAGCCAAGACCGGGAGACCCAGTACTTC CASSQDRETQYF NA TRBJ2-5 TRBV4-2 few
TGTGCCAGCAGTGAATCAACAGGGGAGGGCTACACCTTC CASSESTGEGYTF TRBD1 TRBJ1-2 TRBV6-1 few
TGCAGTGCTAGAGATGTACAGTTAAGGAACACTGAAGCTTTCTTT CSARDVQLRNTEAFF NA TRBJ1-1 TRBV20-1 NA
TGTGCCAGCAGGGATTACAGGGTCGATGGCTACACCTTC CASRDYRVDGYTF NA TRBJ1-2 TRBV12-3/TRBV12-4 few
TGTGCCAGCAGTGACATCCCGGGCACTGAAGCTTTCTTT CASSDIPGTEAFF NA TRBJ1-1 TRBV6-1 NA
TGTGCCAGCATCTTTTTCTGGAACACAGATACGCAGTATTTT CASIFFWNTDTQYF NA TRBJ2-3 TRBV2 NA
TGTGCCAGCAGCCAAGATGTGGGGCCCCAAGAGACCCAGTACTTC CASSQDVGPQETQYF NA TRBJ2-5 TRBV14 NA
TGTGCCAGCAGCTTAATGGATACGCAGTATTTT CASSLMDTQYF NA TRBJ2-3 TRBV7-9 NA